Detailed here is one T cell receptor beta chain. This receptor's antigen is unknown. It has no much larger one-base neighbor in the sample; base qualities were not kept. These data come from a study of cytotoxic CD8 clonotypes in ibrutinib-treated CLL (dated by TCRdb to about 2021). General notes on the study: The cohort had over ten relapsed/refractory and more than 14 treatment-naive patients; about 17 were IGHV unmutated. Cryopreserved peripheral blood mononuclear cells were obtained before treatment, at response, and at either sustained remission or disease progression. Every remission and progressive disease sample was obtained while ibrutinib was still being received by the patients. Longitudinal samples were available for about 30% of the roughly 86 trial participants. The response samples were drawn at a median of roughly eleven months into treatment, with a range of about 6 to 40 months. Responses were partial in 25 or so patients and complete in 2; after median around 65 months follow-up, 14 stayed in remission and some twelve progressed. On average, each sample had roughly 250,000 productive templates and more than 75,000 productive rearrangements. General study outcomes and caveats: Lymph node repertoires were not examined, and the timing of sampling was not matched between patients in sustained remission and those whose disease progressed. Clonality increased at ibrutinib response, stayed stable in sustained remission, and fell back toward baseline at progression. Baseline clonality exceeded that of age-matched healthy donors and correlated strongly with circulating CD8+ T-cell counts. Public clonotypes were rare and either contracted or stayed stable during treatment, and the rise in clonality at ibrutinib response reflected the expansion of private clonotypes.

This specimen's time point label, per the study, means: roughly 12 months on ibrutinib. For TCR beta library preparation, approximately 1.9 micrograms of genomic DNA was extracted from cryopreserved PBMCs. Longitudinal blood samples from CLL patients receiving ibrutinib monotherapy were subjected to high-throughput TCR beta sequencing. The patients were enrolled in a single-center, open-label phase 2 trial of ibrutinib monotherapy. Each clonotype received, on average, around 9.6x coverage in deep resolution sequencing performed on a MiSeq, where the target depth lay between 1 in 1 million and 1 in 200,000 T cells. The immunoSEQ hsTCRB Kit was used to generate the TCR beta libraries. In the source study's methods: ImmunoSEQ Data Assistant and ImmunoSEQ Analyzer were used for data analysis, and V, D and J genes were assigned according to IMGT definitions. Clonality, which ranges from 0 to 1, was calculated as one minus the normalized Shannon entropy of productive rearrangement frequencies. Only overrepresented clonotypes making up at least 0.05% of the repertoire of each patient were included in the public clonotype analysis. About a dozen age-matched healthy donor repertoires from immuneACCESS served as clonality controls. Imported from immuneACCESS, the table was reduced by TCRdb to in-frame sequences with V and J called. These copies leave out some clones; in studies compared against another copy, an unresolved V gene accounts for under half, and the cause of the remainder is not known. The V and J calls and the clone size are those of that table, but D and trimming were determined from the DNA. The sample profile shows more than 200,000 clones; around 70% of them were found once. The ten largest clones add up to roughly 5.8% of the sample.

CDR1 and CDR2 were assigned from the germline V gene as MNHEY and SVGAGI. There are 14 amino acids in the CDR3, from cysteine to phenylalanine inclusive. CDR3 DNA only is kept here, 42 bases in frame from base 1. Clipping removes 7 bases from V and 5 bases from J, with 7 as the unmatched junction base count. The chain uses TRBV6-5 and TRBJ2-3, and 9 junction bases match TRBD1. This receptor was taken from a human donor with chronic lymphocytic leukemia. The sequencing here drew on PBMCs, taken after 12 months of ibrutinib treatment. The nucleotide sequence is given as TGTGCCAGCACCTTAGACAGGGGGGGAGATACGCAGTATTTT. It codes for CASTLDRGGDTQYF.